This paragraph covers one T cell receptor beta chain sequence. As yet, its antigen is unknown. This specimen comes from a study of identical twins. Study-wide results and caveats: A partial confounding effect on zero-insertion analyses could come from invariant MAIT and iNKT cells.

The donor group consisted entirely of healthy Caucasians. From the 5' RACE reads, TCRdb called clonotypes with MiXCR, one entry per CDR3 protein. The sample holds 1.5 million to 2 million distinct CDR3 sequences, under 35% seen once. The sequencing sample was made of cord blood. This receptor was obtained from a newborn girl in good health.

This CDR3 reads CSAAAGTPYGYTF. The DNA for the CDR3 is TGCAGTGCGGCTGCAGGGACCCCCTATGGCTACACCTTC. The chain joins TRBV20-1 to TRBJ1-2; TRBD1 is a possible D gene (5 bases). In germline, CDR1 is DFQATT, CDR2 SNEGSKA (reference sequence). The CDR3 extends over 13 amino acids. V was cut by 6 bases and J by 4 bases, with 15 bases left in between.